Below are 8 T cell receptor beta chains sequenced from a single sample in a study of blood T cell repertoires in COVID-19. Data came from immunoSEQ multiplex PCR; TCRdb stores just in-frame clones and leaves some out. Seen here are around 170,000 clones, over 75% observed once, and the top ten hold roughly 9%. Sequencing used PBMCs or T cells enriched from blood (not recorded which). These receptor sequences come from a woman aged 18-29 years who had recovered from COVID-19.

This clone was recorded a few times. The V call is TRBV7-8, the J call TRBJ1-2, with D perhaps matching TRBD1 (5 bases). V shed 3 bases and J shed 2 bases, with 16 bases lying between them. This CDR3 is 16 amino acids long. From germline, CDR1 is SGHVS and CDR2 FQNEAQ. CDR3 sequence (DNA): TGTGCCAGCAGCTTCTCGGGGGGGACTTCAAACTATGGCTACACCTTC. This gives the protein CASSFSGGTSNYGYTF.

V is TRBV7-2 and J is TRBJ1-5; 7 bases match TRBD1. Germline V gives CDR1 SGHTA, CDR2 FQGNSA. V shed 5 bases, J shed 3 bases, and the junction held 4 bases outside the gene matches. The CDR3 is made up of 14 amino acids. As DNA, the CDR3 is TGTGCCAGCAGCCCGGGACAGACCAATCAGCCCCAGCATTTT. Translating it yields CASSPGQTNQPQHF.

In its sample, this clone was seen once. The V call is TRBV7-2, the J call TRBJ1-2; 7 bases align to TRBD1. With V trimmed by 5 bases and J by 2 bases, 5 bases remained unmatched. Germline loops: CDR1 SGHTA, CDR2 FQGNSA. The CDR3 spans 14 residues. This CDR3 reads CASSLPGQNYGYTF. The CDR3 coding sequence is TGTGCCAGCAGCCTACCGGGACAGAACTATGGCTACACCTTC.

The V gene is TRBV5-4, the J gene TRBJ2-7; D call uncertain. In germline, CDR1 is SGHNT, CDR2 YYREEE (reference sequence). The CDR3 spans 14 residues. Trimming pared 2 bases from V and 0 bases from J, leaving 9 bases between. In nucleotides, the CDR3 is TGTGCCAGCAGCTTAGCGTCGAGCTCCTACGAGCAGTACTTC. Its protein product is CASSLASSSYEQYF.

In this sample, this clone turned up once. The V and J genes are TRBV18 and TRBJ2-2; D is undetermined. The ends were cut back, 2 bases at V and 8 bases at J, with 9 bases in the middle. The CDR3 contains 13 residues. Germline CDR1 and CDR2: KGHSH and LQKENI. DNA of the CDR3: TGTGCCAGCTCACCAAACCTGGAGGGGGAGCTGTTTTTT. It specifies CASSPNLEGELFF. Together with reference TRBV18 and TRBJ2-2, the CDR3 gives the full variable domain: NAGVMQNPRHLVRRRGQEARLRCSPMKGHSHVYWYRQLPEEGLKFMVYLQKENIIDESGMPKERFSAEFPKEGPSILRIQQVVRGDSAAYFCASSPNLEGELFFGEGSRLTVL.

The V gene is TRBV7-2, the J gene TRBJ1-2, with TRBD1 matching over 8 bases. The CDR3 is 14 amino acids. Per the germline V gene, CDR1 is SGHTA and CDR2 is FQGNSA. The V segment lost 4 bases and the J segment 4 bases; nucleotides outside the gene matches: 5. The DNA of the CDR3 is TGTGCCAGCAGCTACCAGACAGGGGCCTATGGCTACACCTTC. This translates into CASSYQTGAYGYTF.

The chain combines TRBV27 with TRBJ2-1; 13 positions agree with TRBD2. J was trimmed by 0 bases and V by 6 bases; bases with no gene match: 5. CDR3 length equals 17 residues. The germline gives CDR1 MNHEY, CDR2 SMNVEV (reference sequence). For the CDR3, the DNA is TGTGCCAGCAGAGGACTAGCGGGAGCCCTCTCCTACAATGAGCAGTTCTTC. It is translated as CASRGLAGALSYNEQFF.

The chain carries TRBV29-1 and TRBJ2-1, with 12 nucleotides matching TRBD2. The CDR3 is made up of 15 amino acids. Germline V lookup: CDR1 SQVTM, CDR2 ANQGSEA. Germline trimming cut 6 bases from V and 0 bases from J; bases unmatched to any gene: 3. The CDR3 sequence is CSVATSGSSYNEQFF. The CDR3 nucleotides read TGCAGCGTCGCGACTAGCGGGAGCTCCTACAATGAGCAGTTCTTC.